This T cell receptor beta chain is drawn from a study of EBV T-cell therapy then PD-1 blockade in nasopharyngeal carcinoma. V lost 2 bases and J lost 3, with 14 bases in between. The CDR3 contains 15 residues. Germline V lookup: CDR1 SGHNT, CDR2 YYREEE (reference sequence). The protocol was immunoSEQ multiplex PCR, while the TCRdb copy is restricted to in-frame clones and leaves out a portion. The table has about 22,000 clones, 82% seen once. Worth noting for this clone: Its antigen is not identified.

The treatment is: AdE1-LMPpoly-expanded autologous EBV-specific T-cell therapy followed by anti-PD-1 nivolumab. The sequence derives from a man aged 35 to 55 with nasopharyngeal carcinoma. The V and J genes are TRBV5-4 and TRBJ1-1, with D perhaps TRBD1 (5 bases). The specimen was CD8+ T cells from blood, collected at day -245 from a patient whose treatment included autologous EBV-specific T cells and nivolumab. The chain's CDR3 is CASSFPRQTYTEAFF. The CDR3 region has the DNA TGTGCCAGCAGCTTTCCCCGACAGACTTACACTGAAGCTTTCTTT. The whole variable domain, remainder taken from reference TRBV5-4 and TRBJ1-1, is ETGVTQSPTHLIKTRGQQVTLRCSSQSGHNTVSWYQQALGQGPQFIFQYYREEENGRGNFPPRFSGLQFPNYSSELNVNALELDDSALYLCASSFPRQTYTEAFFGQGTRLTVV.